This T cell receptor (beta chain) was profiled in a study of T cells in Graves' hyperthyroidism and ophthalmopathy. RNA transcripts gave rise to amplified TCR beta CDR3 regions. During a first-round RT-PCR of the TCR CDR3, the HTBI primer set was used. TCRdb re-analysed the multiplex PCR reads in MiXCR, keeping a single row per CDR3 protein. The sample records fewer than 750,000 distinct CDR3 sequences, roughly 50% being singletons. Participants, patients aged 18 to 65, had newly diagnosed hyperthyroidism with a duration under 2 months. Trimming pared 5 bases from V and 2 bases from J, leaving 15 bases between. This CDR3 is 16 amino acids long. From germline, CDR1 is SEHNR and CDR2 FQNEAQ (reference sequence).

The source material was peripheral blood or thyroid tissue (not recorded which). The clonotype comes from a woman under 30 with Graves' hyperthyroidism. The V and J genes are TRBV7-9 and TRBJ2-2; D is unresolved. CDR3 in amino acids: CASSPYLELNTGELFF. CDR3 nucleotide sequence: TGTGCCAGCAGCCCATACCTAGAGCTCAACACCGGGGAGCTGTTTTTT.